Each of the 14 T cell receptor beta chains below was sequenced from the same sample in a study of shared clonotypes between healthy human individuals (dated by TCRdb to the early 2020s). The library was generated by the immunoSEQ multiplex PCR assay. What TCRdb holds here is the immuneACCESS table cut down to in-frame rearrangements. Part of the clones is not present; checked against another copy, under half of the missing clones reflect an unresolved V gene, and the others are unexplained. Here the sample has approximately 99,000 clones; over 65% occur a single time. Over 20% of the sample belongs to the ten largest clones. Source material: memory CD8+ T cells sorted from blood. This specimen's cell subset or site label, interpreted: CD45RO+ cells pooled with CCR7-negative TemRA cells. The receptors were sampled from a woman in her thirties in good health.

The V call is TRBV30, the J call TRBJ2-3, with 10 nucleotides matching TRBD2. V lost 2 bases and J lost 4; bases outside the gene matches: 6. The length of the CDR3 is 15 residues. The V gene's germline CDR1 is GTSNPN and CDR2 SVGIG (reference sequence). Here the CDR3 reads CAWSYLAGDADTQYF. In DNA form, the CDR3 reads TGTGCCTGGAGTTATCTAGCGGGAGATGCAGATACGCAGTATTTT. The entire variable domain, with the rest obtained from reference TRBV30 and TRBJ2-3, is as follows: SQTIHQWPATLVQPVGSPLSLECTVEGTSNPNLYWYRQAAGRGLQLLFYSVGIGQISSEVPQNLSASRPQDRQFILSSKKLLLSDSGFYLCAWSYLAGDADTQYFGPGTRLTVL.

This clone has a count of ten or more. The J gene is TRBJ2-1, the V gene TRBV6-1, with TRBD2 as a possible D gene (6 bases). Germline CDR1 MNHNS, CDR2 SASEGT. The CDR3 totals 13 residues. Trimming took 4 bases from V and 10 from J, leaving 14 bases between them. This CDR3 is CASSVAPGAEQFF. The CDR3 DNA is TGTGCCAGCAGTGTAGCTCCGGGAGCCGAGCAGTTCTTC.

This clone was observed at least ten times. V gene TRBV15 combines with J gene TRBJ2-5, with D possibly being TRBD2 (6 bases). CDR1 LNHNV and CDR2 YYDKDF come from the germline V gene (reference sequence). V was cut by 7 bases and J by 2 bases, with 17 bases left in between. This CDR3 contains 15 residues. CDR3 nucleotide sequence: TGTGCCACCACCCCAGGGACGGGAGATCAAGAGACCCAGTACTTC. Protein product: CATTPGTGDQETQYF.

DNA of the CDR3: TGTGCCAGCTCACCAAGACAGGGGCCTAATGAAAAACTGTTTTTT. Protein product: CASSPRQGPNEKLFF. The chain combines TRBV18 with TRBJ1-4; 8 nucleotides match TRBD1. Germline CDR1 reads KGHSH; CDR2 reads LQKENI. The CDR3 is made up of 15 amino acids. J lost 3 bases, V lost 2 bases, and 2 bases had no gene match.

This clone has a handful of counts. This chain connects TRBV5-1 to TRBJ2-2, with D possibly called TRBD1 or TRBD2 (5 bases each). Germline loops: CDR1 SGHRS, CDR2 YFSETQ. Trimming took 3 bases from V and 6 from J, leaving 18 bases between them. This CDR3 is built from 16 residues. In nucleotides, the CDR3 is TGCGCCAGCAGCTGGGGGACGGGCTCCTCCCCCGGGGAGCTGTTTTTT. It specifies CASSWGTGSSPGELFF.

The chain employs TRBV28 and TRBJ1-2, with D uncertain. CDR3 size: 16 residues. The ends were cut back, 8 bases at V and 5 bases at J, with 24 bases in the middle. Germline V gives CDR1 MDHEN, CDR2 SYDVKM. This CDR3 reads CASSVMTLGELYGYTF. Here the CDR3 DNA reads TGTGCCAGCTCAGTTATGACCCTAGGAGAACTATATGGCTACACCTTC.

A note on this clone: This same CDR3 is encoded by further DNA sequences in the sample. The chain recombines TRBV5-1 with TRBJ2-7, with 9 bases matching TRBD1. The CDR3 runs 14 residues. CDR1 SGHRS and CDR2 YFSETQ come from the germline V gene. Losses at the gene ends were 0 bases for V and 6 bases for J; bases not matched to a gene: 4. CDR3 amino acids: CASSLGTGVGEQYF. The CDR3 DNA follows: TGCGCCAGCAGCTTGGGGACAGGGGTTGGCGAGCAGTACTTC.

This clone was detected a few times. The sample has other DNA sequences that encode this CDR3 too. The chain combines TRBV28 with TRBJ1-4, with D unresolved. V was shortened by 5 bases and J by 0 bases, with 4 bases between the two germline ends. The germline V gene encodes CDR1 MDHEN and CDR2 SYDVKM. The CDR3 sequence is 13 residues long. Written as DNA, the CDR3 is TGTGCCAGCAGTCGAACAACTAATGAAAAACTGTTTTTT. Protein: CASSRTTNEKLFF.

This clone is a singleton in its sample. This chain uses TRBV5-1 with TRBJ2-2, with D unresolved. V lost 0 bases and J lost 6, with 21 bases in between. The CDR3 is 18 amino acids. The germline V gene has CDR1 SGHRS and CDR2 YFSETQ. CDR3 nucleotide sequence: TGCGCCAGCAGCTTGGTCCACGTCGTCTCCCCTCTCTCCGGGGAGCTGTTTTTT. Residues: CASSLVHVVSPLSGELFF.

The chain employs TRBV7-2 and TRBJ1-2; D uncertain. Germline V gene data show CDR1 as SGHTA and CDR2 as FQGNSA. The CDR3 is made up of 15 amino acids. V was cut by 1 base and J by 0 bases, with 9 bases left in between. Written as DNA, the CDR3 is TGTGCCAGCAGCTTAGAACAGAGAGCTAACTATGGCTACACCTTC. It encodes CASSLEQRANYGYTF.

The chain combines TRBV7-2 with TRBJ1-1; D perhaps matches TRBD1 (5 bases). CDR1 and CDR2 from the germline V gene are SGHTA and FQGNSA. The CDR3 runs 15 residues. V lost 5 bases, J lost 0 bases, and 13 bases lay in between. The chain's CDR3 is CASSLRDSLNTEAFF. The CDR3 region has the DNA TGTGCCAGCAGCCTCCGTGACAGTTTGAACACTGAAGCTTTCTTT. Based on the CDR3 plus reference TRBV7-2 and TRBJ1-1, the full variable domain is GAGVSQSPSNKVTEKGKDVELRCDPISGHTALYWYRQSLGQGLEFLIYFQGNSAPDKSGLPSDRFSAERTGGSVSTLTIQRTQQEDSAVYLCASSLRDSLNTEAFFGQGTRLTVV.

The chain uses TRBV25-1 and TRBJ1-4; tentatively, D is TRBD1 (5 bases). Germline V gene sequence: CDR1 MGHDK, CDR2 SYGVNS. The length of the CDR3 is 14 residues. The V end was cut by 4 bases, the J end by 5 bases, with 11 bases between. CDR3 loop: CASSVQGQNEKLFF. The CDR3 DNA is TGTGCCAGCAGTGTTCAGGGCCAAAATGAAAAACTGTTTTTT.

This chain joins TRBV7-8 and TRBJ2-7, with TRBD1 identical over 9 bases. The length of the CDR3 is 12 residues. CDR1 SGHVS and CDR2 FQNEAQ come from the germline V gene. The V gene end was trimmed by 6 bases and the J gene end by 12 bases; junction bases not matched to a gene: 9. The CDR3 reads CASRPTGGQGYF. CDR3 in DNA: TGTGCCAGCAGACCCACTGGGGGACAGGGGTACTTC.

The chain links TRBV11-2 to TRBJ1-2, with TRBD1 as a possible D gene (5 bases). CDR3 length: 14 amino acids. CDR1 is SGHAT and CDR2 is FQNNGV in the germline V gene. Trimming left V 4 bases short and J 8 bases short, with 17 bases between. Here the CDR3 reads CASSSDHGGSGYTF. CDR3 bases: TGTGCCAGCAGCTCTGACCATGGGGGGTCCGGCTACACCTTC.